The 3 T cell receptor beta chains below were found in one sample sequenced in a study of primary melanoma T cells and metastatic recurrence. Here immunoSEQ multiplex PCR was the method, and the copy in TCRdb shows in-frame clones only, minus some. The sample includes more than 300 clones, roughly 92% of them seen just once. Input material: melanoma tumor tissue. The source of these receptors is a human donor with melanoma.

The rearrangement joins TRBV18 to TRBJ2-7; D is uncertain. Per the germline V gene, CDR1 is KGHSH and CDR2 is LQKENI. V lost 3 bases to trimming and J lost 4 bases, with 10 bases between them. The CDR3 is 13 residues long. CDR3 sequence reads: CASSPVPFYEQYF. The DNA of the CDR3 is TGTGCCAGCTCACCGGTCCCCTTTTACGAGCAGTACTTC.

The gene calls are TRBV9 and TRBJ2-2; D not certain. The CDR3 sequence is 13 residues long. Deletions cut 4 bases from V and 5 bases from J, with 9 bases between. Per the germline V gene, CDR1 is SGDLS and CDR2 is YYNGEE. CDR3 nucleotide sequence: TGTGCCAGCAGCCCTCGTGCAACCGGGGAGCTGTTTTTT. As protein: CASSPRATGELFF. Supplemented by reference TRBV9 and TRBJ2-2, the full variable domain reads DSGVTQTPKHLITATGQRVTLRCSPRSGDLSVYWYQQSLDQGLQFLIQYYNGEERAKGNILERFSAQQFPDLHSELNLSSLELGDSALYFCASSPRATGELFFGEGSRLTVL.

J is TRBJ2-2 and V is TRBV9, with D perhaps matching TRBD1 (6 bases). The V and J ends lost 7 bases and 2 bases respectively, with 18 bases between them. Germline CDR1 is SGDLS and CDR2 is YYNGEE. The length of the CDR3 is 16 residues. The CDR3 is CASSGRGRGNTGELFF. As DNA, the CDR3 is TGTGCCAGCTCTGGTAGGGGCAGGGGTAACACCGGGGAGCTGTTTTTT.